The clone carrying this TCR beta chain was counted ten times or more. Its antigen remains unknown. The data belong to a study of identical twins. Broader study findings: Weaker excess twin sharing was seen among beta out-of-frame sequences. Memory repertoires showed no such pattern, whereas abundant cord blood beta clonotypes carried fewer insertions. Sequences that were out-of-frame, alpha and twin-shared displayed an excess of low generation probability.

MiXCR was run by TCRdb on the 5' RACE reads, yielding one entry per CDR3 protein. The repertoire has around 280,000 distinct CDR3 sequences, 6.5% to 9.5% of them found once; the top ten carry over 2%. In germline, CDR1 is LGHNA, CDR2 YNFKEQ. CDR3 length: 16 amino acids. Trimming cost V 4 bases and J 5 bases; bases outside gene matches: 8. The sample also formed part of further work on yellow fever vaccine responses in identical twins.

Sample: memory (CD45RO+) T cells sorted from blood. This TCR was sampled from a woman aged 18-29 years in good health. The V call is TRBV4-2, the J call TRBJ2-5; 12 bases match TRBD1. The CDR3 region is CASSPGTGGFGETQYF. Written as DNA, the CDR3 is TGTGCCAGCAGCCCAGGGACAGGGGGCTTTGGGGAGACCCAGTACTTC.